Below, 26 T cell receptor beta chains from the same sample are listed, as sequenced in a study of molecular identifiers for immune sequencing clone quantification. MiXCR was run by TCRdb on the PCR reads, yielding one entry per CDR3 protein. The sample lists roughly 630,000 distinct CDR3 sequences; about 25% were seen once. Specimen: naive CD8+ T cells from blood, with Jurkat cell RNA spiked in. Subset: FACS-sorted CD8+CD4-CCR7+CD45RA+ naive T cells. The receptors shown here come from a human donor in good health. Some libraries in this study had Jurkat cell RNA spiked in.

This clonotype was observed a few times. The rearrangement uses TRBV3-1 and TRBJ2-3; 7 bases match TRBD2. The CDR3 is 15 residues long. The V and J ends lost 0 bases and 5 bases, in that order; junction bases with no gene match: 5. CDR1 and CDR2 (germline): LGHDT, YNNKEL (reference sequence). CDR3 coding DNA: TGTGCCAGCAGCCAAGACGGGGGGAGCGGAGATACGCAGTATTTT. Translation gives CASSQDGGSGDTQYF.

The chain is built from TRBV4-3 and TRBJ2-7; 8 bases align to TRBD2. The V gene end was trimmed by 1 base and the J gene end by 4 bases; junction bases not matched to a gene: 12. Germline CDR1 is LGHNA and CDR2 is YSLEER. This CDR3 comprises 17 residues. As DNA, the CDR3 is TGCGCCAGCAGCCAAGGGGGCAGCGGGAGAGGTGGGTACGAGCAGTACTTC. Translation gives CASSQGGSGRGGYEQYF.

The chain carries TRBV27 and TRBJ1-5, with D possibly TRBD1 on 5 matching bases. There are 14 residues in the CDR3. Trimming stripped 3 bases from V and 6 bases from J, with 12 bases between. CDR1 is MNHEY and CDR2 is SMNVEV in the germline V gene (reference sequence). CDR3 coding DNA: TGTGCCAGCAGTTTGAGCCAGGGTTTTCAGCCCCAGCATTTT. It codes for CASSLSQGFQPQHF.

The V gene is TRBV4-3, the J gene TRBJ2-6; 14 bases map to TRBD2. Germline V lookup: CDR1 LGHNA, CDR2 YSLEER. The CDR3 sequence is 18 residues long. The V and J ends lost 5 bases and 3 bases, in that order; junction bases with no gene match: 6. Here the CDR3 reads CASSSGLAGGSGANVLTF. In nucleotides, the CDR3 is TGCGCCAGCAGCTCCGGACTAGCGGGGGGTAGTGGGGCCAACGTCCTGACTTTC.

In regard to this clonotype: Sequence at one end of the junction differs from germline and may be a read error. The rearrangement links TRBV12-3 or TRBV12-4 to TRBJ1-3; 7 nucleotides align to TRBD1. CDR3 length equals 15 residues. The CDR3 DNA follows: TGTGCCGGCAGTTCACGTAACAGGGGCGAAAACACCATATATTTT. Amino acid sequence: CAGSSRNRGENTIYF.

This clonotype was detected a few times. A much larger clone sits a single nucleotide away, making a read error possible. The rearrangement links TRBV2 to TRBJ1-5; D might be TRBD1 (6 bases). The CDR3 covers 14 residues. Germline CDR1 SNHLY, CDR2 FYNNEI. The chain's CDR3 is CASTGGQGNQLQHF. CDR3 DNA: TGTGCCAGCACGGGGGGGCAGGGTAATCAGCTCCAGCATTTT.

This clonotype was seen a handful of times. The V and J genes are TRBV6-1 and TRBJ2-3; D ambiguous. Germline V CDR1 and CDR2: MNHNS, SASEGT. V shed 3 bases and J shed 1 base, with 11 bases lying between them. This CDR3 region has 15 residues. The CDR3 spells CASSDYNPRTDTQYF. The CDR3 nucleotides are TGTGCCAGCAGTGACTACAACCCGCGCACAGATACGCAGTATTTT.

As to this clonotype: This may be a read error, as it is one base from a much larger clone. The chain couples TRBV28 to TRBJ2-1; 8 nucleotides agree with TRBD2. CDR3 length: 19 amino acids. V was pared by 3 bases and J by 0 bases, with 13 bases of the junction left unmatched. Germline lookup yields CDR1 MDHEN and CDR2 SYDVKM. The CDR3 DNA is TGTGCCAGCAGTTTTGCAACGGGAGGGCCGAGGAGCTCCTACAATGAGCAGTTCTTC. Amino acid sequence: CASSFATGGPRSSYNEQFF.

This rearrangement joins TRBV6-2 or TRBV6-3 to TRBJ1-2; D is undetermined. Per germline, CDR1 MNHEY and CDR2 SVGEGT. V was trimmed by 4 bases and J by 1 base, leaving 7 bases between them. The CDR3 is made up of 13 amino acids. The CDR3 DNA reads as TGTGCCAGCAGTTGGGCACTTAACTATGGCTACACCTTC. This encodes CASSWALNYGYTF.

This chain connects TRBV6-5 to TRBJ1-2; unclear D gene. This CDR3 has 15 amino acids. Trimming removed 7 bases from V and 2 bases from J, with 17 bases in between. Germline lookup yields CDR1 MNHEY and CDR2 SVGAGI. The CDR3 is CASTVSPTPNYGYTF. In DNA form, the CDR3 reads TGTGCCAGCACGGTCAGTCCTACCCCCAACTATGGCTACACCTTC.

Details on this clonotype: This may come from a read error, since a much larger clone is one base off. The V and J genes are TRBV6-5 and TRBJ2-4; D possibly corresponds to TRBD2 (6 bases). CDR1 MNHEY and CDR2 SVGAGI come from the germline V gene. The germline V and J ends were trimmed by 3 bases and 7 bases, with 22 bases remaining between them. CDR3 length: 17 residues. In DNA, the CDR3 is TGTGCCAGCAGTTATAATGTGGCTCGAGCCGGAGGGAACATTCAGTACTTC. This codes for CASSYNVARAGGNIQYF.

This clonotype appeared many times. CDR3 sequence (DNA): TGCAGCGCCCGAAATCATAAGGGGGGAGCTTTCTTT. Its protein product is CSARNHKGGAFF. This chain joins TRBV29-1 and TRBJ1-1; D might be TRBD1 (6 bases). From germline, CDR1 is SQVTM and CDR2 ANQGSEA. The CDR3 spans 12 residues. V dropped 7 bases and J dropped 10 bases, with 19 bases sitting between them.

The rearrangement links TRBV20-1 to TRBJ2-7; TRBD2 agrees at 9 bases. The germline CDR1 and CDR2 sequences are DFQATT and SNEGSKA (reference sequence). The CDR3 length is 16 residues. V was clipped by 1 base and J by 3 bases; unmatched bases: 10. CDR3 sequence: CSARAPLAGSLYEQYF. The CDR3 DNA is TGCAGTGCTAGAGCCCCTCTAGCGGGGAGCCTCTACGAGCAGTACTTC.

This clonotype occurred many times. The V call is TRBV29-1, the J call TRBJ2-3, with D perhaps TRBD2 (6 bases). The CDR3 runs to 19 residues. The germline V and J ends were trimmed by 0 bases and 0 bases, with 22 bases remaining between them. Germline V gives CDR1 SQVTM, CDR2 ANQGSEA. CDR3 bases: TGCAGCGTTGAAGATTATCTGGCCCGCGGGACGCCAAGCACAGATACGCAGTATTTT. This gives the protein CSVEDYLARGTPSTDTQYF.

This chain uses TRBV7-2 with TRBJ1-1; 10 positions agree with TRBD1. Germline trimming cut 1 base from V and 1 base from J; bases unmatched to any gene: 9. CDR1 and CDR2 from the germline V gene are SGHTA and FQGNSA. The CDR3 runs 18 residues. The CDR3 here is CASSLVESGTGENTEAFF. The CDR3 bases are TGTGCCAGCAGCTTAGTAGAATCCGGGACAGGGGAGAACACTGAAGCTTTCTTT.

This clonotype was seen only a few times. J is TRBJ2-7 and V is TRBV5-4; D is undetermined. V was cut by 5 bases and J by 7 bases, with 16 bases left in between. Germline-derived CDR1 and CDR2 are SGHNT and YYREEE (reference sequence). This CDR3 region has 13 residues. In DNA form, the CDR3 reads TGTGCCAGCAGGCCAAGAGACTTTCAGGAGCAGTACTTC. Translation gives CASRPRDFQEQYF.

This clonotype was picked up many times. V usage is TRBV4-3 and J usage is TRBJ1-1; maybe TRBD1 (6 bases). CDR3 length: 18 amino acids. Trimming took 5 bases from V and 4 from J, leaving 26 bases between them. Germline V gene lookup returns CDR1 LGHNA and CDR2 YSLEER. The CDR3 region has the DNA TGCGCCAGCAGCGGACCGAACAGGGAAAAATCTGGTATCACTGAAGCTTTCTTT. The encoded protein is CASSGPNREKSGITEAFF.

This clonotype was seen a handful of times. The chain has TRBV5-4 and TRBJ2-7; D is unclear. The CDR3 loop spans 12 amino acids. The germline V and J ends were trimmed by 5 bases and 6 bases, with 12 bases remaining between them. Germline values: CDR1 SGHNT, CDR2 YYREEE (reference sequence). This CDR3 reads CASSWVGSEQYF. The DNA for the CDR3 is TGTGCCAGCAGTTGGGTGGGGTCCGAGCAGTACTTC.

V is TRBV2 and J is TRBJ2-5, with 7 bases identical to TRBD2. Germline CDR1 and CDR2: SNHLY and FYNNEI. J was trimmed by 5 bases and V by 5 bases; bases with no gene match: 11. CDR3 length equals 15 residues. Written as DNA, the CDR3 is TGTGCCAGCAGTCCTCAGGCTCGGGGAGGGGAGACCCAGTACTTC. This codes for CASSPQARGGETQYF.

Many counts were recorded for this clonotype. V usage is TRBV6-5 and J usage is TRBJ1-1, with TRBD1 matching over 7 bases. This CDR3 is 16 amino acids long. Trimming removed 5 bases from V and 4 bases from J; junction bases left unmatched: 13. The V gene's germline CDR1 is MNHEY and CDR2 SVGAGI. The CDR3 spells CASSTLQGLVGTEAFF. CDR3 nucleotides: TGTGCCAGCAGTACCTTACAGGGGTTGGTCGGCACTGAAGCTTTCTTT.

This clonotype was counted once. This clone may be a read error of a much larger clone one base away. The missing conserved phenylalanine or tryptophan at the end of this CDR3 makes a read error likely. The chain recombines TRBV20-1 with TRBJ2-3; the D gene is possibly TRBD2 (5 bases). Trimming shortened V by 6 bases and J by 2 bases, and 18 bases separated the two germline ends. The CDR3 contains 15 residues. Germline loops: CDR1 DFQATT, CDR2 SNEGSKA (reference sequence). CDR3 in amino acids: CSAEGASAATDTQYS. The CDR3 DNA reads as TGCAGTGCCGAGGGAGCGTCGGCGGCCACAGATACGCAGTATTCT.

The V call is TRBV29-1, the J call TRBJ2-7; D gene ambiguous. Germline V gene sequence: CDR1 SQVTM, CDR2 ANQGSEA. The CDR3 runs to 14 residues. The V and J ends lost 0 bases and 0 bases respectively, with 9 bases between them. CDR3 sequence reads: CSVEDDTNSYEQYF. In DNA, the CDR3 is TGCAGCGTTGAAGACGACACGAACTCCTACGAGCAGTACTTC.

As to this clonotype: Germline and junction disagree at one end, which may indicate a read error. CDR3 sequence: CASGDGPEVSNQPQHF. The CDR3 coding sequence is TGTGCCAGCGGTGACGGGCCAGAAGTTAGCAATCAGCCCCAGCATTTT. The rearrangement links TRBV2 to TRBJ1-5; D ambiguous. The CDR3 is 16 residues long. Germline CDR1 is SNHLY and CDR2 is FYNNEI. Drawing the rest from reference TRBV2 and TRBJ1-5, the complete variable domain is EPEVTQTPSHQVTQMGQEVILRCVPISNHLYFYWYRQILGQKVEFLVSFYNNEISEKSEIFDDQFSVERPDGSNFTLKIRSTKLEDSAMYFCASGDGPEVSNQPQHFGDGTRLSIL.

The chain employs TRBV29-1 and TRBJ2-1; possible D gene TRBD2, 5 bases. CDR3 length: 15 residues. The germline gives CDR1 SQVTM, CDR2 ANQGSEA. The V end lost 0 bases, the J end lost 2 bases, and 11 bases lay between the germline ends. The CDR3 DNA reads TGCAGCGTTGAAGACCCTAGCCGGGCCTACAATGAGCAGTTCTTC. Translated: CSVEDPSRAYNEQFF.

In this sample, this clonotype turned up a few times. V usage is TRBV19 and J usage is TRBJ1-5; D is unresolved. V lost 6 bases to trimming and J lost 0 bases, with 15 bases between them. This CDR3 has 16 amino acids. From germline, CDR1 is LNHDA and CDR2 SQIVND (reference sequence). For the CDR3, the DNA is TGTGCCAGTAGCTCGAATGGAGCCGATAGCAATCAGCCCCAGCATTTT. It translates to CASSSNGADSNQPQHF.

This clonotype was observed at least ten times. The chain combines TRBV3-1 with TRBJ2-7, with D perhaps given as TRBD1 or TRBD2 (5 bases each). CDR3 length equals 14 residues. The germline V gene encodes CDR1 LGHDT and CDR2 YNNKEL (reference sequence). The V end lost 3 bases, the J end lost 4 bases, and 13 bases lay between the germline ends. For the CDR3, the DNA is TGTGCCAGCAGCCACCGGGACCGTCGGTACGAGCAGTACTTC. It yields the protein CASSHRDRRYEQYF.